The 8 T cell receptor beta chains reported below all come from one sample, sequenced in a study of regulatory T cells in long-lasting Graves disease. Building of the TCR beta libraries involved iRepertoire HTBI primers and Arm-PCR of CDR3 regions. TCRdb analysed the multiplex PCR reads with MiXCR anew, one entry per CDR3 protein. The profile shows approximately 560,000 distinct CDR3 sequences, about 16% of them singletons. The time point here: newly diagnosed GD, antithyroid drugs for less than 3 months. From PBMCs, RNA was extracted and then used to make the TCR library. This sample was also put to use in a study of T cells in Graves' hyperthyroidism and ophthalmopathy.

The specimen comprised peripheral blood mononuclear cells (PBMCs), sampled at new diagnosis, from a patient treated with antithyroid drugs. Every receptor here comes from a man aged 18 to 29 with Graves disease.

V gene TRBV6-1 combines with J gene TRBJ2-5; a weak D match, TRBD2 (6 bases). This CDR3 spans 14 amino acids. The germline gives CDR1 MNHNS, CDR2 SASEGT. The V end was cut by 11 bases, the J end by 6 bases, with 22 bases between. CDR3: CAGHGGPHGKTQYF. The CDR3, as DNA: TGTGCCGGACACGGAGGGCCTCATGGAAAGACCCAGTACTTC.

This clonotype was recorded many times. Here the CDR3 reads CASRPGGSLYEQYF. The DNA of the CDR3 is TGTGCCAGCAGACCCGGGGGCAGCCTATACGAGCAGTACTTC. This chain connects TRBV6-2 or TRBV6-3 to TRBJ2-7; D possibly uses TRBD1 or TRBD2 (6 bases each). Trimming left V 6 bases short and J 4 bases short, with 16 bases between. This CDR3 region has 14 residues. CDR1 MNHEY and CDR2 SVGEGT come from the germline V gene.

The chain combines TRBV5-1 with TRBJ2-5, with TRBD1 identical over 9 bases. Germline CDR1 SGHRS, CDR2 YFSETQ. J gave up 0 bases and V 4 bases, and 28 bases lay outside the gene matches. The CDR3 runs 23 residues. This chain's CDR3 is CASSKRPGQGSLAATRYQETQYF. The DNA for the CDR3 is TGCGCCAGCAGCAAACGCCCCGGACAGGGGTCCCTAGCAGCGACTAGGTACCAAGAGACCCAGTACTTC.

This clonotype has at least ten counts. The junction and the germline gene differ at one end; a read error may be behind it. The V gene is TRBV11-2, the J gene TRBJ2-7; the match to TRBD2 covers 8 bases. The germline CDR1 and CDR2 sequences are SGHAT and FQNNGV. CDR3 length: 15 amino acids. CDR3 loop: CASSLGGGISHEQYF. In DNA, the CDR3 is TGTGCCAGCAGCTTGGGCGGGGGGATCTCCCACGAGCAGTACTTC.

Many counts were recorded for this clonotype. CDR3 sequence reads: CASSLDIGDYGYTF. The CDR3 region has the DNA TGTGCCAGCAGTTTAGACATCGGCGACTATGGCTACACCTTC. This chain uses TRBV27 with TRBJ1-2; D not certain. The CDR3 consists of 14 residues. The germline V gene has CDR1 MNHEY and CDR2 SMNVEV (reference sequence). V lost 2 bases, J lost 3 bases, and 10 bases lay in between.

At least ten counts were recorded for this clonotype. The V call is TRBV7-8, the J call TRBJ2-7; TRBD2 is a possible D gene (5 bases). Germline V gives CDR1 SGHVS, CDR2 FQNEAQ. The CDR3 consists of 14 residues. Trimming cost V 3 bases and J 2 bases, with 11 bases left between them. CDR3 protein: CASSFPSSPYEQYF. The CDR3 DNA reads TGTGCCAGCAGCTTTCCTAGCAGCCCCTACGAGCAGTACTTC.

This clonotype came up many times. The chain uses TRBV27 and TRBJ2-7, with a weak D call TRBD2 (6 bases). The CDR3 runs to 17 residues. The V end lost 8 bases, the J end lost 0 bases, and 23 bases lay between the germline ends. The V gene's germline CDR1 is MNHEY and CDR2 SMNVEV (reference sequence). The DNA of the CDR3 is TGTGCCAGCGGGTCGGGGGTGACACTCCCGAGCTCCTACGAGCAGTACTTC. It codes for CASGSGVTLPSSYEQYF.

To note about this clonotype: Possible read error: a much larger clone is one base away. The chain uses TRBV9 and TRBJ2-7; 8 nucleotides line up with TRBD1. J lost 0 bases, V lost 4 bases, and 3 bases had no gene match. Germline V lookup: CDR1 SGDLS, CDR2 YYNGEE. CDR3 length equals 14 residues. CDR3 sequence reads: CASSPTGDSYEQYF. In DNA, the CDR3 is TGTGCCAGCAGCCCGACAGGGGACTCCTACGAGCAGTACTTC.